The entry that follows covers one T cell receptor beta chain sequence. Its antigen is undetermined. The V end was cut by 3 bases, the J end by 6 bases, with 8 bases between. The CDR3 runs to 13 residues. CDR1 and CDR2 (germline): KGHDR, SFDVKD. The method was immunoSEQ multiplex PCR; TCRdb's version includes in-frame clones alone and lacks a portion of them. The data hold 140,000 or so clones, with roughly 90% observed a single time. This record belongs to a study of T cell responses to AZD1222 COVID-19 vaccine. Study-wide points: Baseline seropositives among AZD1222 recipients totaled only five or six. Vaccine-associated CD4 TCRs spanned spike, dominant at 160-218 and 743-854.

The TCR originated in an adult who received the AZD1222 COVID-19 vaccine. The material sequenced was peripheral blood, taken 28 days after the second AZD1222 dose. J is TRBJ1-5 and V is TRBV24-1, with unresolved D. CDR3 sequence reads: CATSDLLGQPQHF. CDR3 sequence (DNA): TGTGCCACCAGTGATCTCCTGGGTCAGCCCCAGCATTTT.